Listed below are T cell receptor beta chains from one sample, sequenced in a study of blood T cell repertoires in COVID-19. Generated by immunoSEQ multiplex PCR, the TCRdb table keeps only in-frame clones and is missing some. The sample holds 140,000 to 150,000 clones, about 87% seen once. Sequenced material: peripheral blood. Receptor source: a human donor with COVID-19, enrolled during active disease. The donor label of this sample is uncertain. Both conserved end residues are part of each CDR3. A D gene is named only where the DNA matches it firmly. Not all rows give a size; the values are once, few, many and, for expanded clones, a class.

CDR3 DNA,CDR3 protein,V gene,J gene,clone size,D gene
TGCGCCAGCAGCTTGGGCTCCTGGCGGGGGGGCACAGATACGCAGTATTTT,CASSLGSWRGGTDTQYF,TRBV5-1,TRBJ2-3,.,TRBD2
TGCGCCAGCAGCTTGTCGGCACGATATGACAGCGCCTATGGCTACACCTTC,CASSLSARYDSAYGYTF,TRBV5-1,TRBJ1-2,once,.
TGTGCCAGCAGCCCACCGTTACCGACAACCTCACCCCTCCACTTT,CASSPPLPTTSPLHF,TRBV3-1/TRBV3-2,TRBJ1-6,once,.
TGTGCCAGTCAGGGTAACAGGGCCTACAATGAGCAGTTCTTC,CASQGNRAYNEQFF,TRBV27,TRBJ2-1,.,.
TGTGCCAGCCACAAAACCTACGAGCAGTACTTC,CASHKTYEQYF,TRBV21-1,TRBJ2-7,.,.
TGCAGCGTTGATGGGGACAGTACTAACTATGGCTACACCTTC,CSVDGDSTNYGYTF,TRBV29-1,TRBJ1-2,.,TRBD1
TGTGCCAGCAGCCCCCAACCGGGAACCGGGGAGCTGTTTTTT,CASSPQPGTGELFF,TRBV5-4,TRBJ2-2,.,.
TGTGCCAGTACCTCGGGTTATGAGCAGTTCTTC,CASTSGYEQFF,TRBV19,TRBJ2-1,.,.
TGTGCCAGCTCACCACCGGACAGGGTGAATTCACCCCTCCACTTT,CASSPPDRVNSPLHF,TRBV18,TRBJ1-6,.,TRBD1
TGTGCCAGCAGGTTCCGGGGGAACACTGAAGCTTTCTTT,CASRFRGNTEAFF,TRBV2,TRBJ1-1,.,.